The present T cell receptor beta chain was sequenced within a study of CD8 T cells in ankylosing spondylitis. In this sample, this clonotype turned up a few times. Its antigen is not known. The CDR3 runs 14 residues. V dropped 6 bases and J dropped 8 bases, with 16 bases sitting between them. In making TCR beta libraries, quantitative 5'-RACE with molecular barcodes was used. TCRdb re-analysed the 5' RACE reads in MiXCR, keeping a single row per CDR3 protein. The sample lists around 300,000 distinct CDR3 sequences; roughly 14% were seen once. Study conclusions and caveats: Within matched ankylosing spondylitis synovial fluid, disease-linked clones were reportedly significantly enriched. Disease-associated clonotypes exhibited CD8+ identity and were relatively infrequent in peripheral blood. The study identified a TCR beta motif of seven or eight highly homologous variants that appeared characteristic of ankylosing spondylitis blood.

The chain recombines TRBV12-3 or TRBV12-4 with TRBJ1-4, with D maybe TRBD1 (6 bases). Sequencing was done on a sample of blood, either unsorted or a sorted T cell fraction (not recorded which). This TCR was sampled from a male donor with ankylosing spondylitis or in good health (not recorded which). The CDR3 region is CASRIRGQGEKLFF. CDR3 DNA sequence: TGTGCCAGCAGGATCCGGGGTCAGGGGGAAAAACTGTTTTTT.